A selection of T cell receptor beta chains follows, all from one sample in a study of T cell repertoires in cytomegalovirus infection. TCRdb re-called the reads through MiXCR, storing one row per CDR3 protein. Of around 210,000 distinct CDR3 sequences listed, 5% to 8.5% are singletons. The specimen sequenced was PBMCs. These receptors came from a human donor in good health (CMV status not recorded). Some clones in this sample may be carry-over from other donors' samples. Each CDR3 is given with its conserved first and last residue. A D gene is named only where the DNA matches it firmly. Each size is once, few, many, or a class for an expanded clone.

v_gene: TRBV7-2
d_gene: -
j_gene: TRBJ1-3
abundance: many
CDR3aa: CASSPKQSLSGNTIYF
CDR3nt: TGTGCCAGCAGCCCCAAACAAAGCCTCTCTGGAAACACCATATATTTT

v_gene: TRBV12-3/TRBV12-4
d_gene: -
j_gene: TRBJ1-1
abundance: many
CDR3aa: CASSLLVGGTEAFF
CDR3nt: TGTGCCAGCAGTTTACTGGTCGGGGGCACTGAAGCTTTCTTT

v_gene: TRBV29-1
d_gene: -
j_gene: TRBJ1-1
abundance: many
CDR3aa: CSVEVGADEAFF
CDR3nt: TGCAGCGTTGAGGTAGGGGCGGATGAAGCTTTCTTT

v_gene: TRBV2
d_gene: -
j_gene: TRBJ1-5
abundance: few
CDR3aa: CASSEGGAHQPQHF
CDR3nt: TGTGCCAGCAGTGAGGGAGGGGCCCATCAGCCCCAGCATTTT

v_gene: TRBV7-9
d_gene: -
j_gene: TRBJ1-1
abundance: many
CDR3aa: CASSLDRDSPMNTEAFF
CDR3nt: TGTGCCAGCAGCTTAGATCGTGACAGCCCCATGAACACTGAAGCTTTCTTT

v_gene: TRBV14
d_gene: TRBD1
j_gene: TRBJ1-4
abundance: many
CDR3aa: CASSQDGRGNYDGLFF
CDR3nt: TGTGCCAGCAGCCAAGATGGCAGGGGGAATTATGATGGACTGTTTTTT

v_gene: TRBV7-2
d_gene: -
j_gene: TRBJ1-2
abundance: many
CDR3aa: CASSPEVPGQNGRNF
CDR3nt: TGTGCCAGCAGCCCCGAGGTCCCAGGGCAAAACGGTAGAAACTTC

v_gene: TRBV20-1
d_gene: -
j_gene: TRBJ1-6
abundance: many
CDR3aa: CSARNSTHSYNSPLHF
CDR3nt: TGCAGTGCTAGAAATAGTACTCACTCCTATAATTCACCCCTCCACTTT

v_gene: TRBV2
d_gene: TRBD1
j_gene: TRBJ1-5
abundance: few
CDR3aa: CASTGDRVVNQPQHF
CDR3nt: TGTGCCAGCACTGGGGACAGGGTCGTCAATCAGCCCCAGCATTTT

v_gene: TRBV28
d_gene: -
j_gene: TRBJ1-1
abundance: many
CDR3aa: CASSRVPGSNTEAFF
CDR3nt: TGTGCCAGCAGTCGGGTGCCGGGCTCGAACACTGAAGCTTTCTTT